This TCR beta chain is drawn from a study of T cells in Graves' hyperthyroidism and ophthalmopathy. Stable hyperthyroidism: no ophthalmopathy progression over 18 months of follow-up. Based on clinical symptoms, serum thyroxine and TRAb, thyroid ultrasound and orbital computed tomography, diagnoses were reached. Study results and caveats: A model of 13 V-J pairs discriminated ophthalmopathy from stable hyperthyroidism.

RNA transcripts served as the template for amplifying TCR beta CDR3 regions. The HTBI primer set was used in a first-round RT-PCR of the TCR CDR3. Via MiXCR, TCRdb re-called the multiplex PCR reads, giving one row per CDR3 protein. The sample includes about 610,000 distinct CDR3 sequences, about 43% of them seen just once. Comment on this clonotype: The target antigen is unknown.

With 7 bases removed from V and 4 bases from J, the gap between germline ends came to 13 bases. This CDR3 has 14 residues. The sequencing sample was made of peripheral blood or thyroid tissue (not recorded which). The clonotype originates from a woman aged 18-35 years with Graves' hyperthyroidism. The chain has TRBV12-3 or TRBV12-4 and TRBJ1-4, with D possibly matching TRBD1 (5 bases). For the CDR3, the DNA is TGTGCCAGCAATCGGCGGGGGTATAATGAAAAACTGTTTTTT. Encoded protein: CASNRRGYNEKLFF.